This T cell receptor beta chain was identified in a study of shared clonotypes between healthy human individuals (TCRdb year 2020). In terms of the full investigation: A couple of women and a few men aged 18 to 49 years were included in the cohort. To estimate repertoire size and how much clonotypes are shared between individuals, the study performed deep sequencing of blood TCR repertoires from five healthy adults. For each donor, three plates each were used for CD4 naive and CD4 memory, two plates were used for CD8 naive, and one plate was used for CD8 memory. Libraries were prepared and TCR repertoires were sequenced by different laboratories using diverse techniques, in order to increase sequencing depth and limit assay-specific biases. Between about 0.94 and 8.9 billion PBMCs per donor were obtained by leukapheresis. The investigation overall reported the following: Incomplete sequencing was indicated by rarefaction of sorted-subset datasets, despite the large sequencing depth. Pairwise subsampling led to the expectation that sequencing depth would affect the degree of clonotype sharing among donors. Only blood was sampled, and tissue TCR repertoires likely differ from those in blood. Larger estimated clonotype richness was generally found for naive subsets than for memory subsets. Across four donors, about 5.2% of naive CD4, roughly 3.3% of naive CD8, approximately 2.5% of memory CD4, and 0.4% to 0.45% of memory CD8 clonotypes were shared. The genetic and exposure-history diversity represented was limited by the small number of donors. Higher generation probabilities were observed for clonotypes shared by all four sorted-subset donors than for non-shared clonotypes.

Using the deep immunoSEQ assay, multiplex PCR amplified TCR CDR3 regions from genomic DNA. For each cell subset, the extracted genomic DNA was distributed evenly across all wells of several immunoSEQ 96-well plates, and each plate served as one replicate. Each replicate PCR for sorted subsets received about 210 ng genomic DNA, equal to about 29,000 T cell genomes. The purified libraries were quantified using a Qubit 3.0 fluorometer, sized with a Bioanalyzer 2100, and then quantified again using the KAPA Library Quantification kit. Every immunoSEQ 96-well plate was sequenced on a dedicated single-read 150-cycle Illumina NextSeq 550 flow cell. The original pipeline was this. Because only junctional sequences without quality scores were contained in the immunoSEQ output, filtering matching that applied to full-length reads could not be performed. Sequences were annotated with PyIR, a Python wrapper for IgBLAST v1.9, and V/J genes and CDR3 were assigned using IMGT germline references. Reads were filtered out if the reads had weak V/J assignments (E-value above 1e-6), no CDR3, stop codons, out-of-frame junctions, or ambiguous translated residues. V3J clonotypes were defined as sequences sharing an identical inferred V gene, J gene, and CDR3 amino acid sequence. Percentage overlap between repertoires was calculated by dividing the number of shared unique clonotypes by the size of the smaller repertoire. RTK rarefaction, the Chao1 estimator, and Recon v2.1 estimates of unobserved clonotypes were used to assess repertoire richness. Generation probabilities for all TCRbeta clonotypes obtained by the gDNA method from several donors were computed using OLGA. The table was pulled from immuneACCESS by TCRdb, which kept in-frame rearrangements only. Such tables lose some clones; where checked, under half of the loss comes from unresolved V genes, and the rest has no known cause. That table is the source of V, J and clone size, and D and trimming were worked out from the DNA. This sample comprises fewer than 850,000 clones, less than 95% of them detected only once. Less than 40% of the sample belongs to the ten largest clones.

The donors were healthy, HIV-negative adults with no recently reported acute infections or vaccinations. Only Caucasian adults living in Nashville, Tennessee, USA were represented among the donors. The CD8 memory samples were a combination of magnetically selected CD45RO+ cells and CCR7-negative CD45RA+ effector memory (TemRA) cells. Blood was collected by leukapheresis, and PBMCs were isolated by Ficoll-Histopaque density gradient centrifugation and then cryopreserved in liquid nitrogen vapor phase. Analytical flow cytometry was used to check the purity and quantity of each magnetically sorted T cell population. Genomic DNA was isolated from every sorted fraction and measured by UV absorbance on a Nanodrop 2000c. The CDR3, from cysteine to phenylalanine, totals 14 residues. Of all the DNA, just the CDR3 is kept, 42 bases in frame from base 1. The germline V gene (reference sequence) supplies CDR1 LNHNV and CDR2 YYDKDF. The junction shows trimming of 3 bases on V and 9 bases on J, plus 15 bases between the germline ends.

A word on this clone: No cognate antigen has been identified for it. No much larger clone exists at a distance of one base, and base qualities are not known.

Material: memory CD8+ T cells from PBMCs. What this sample's cell subset or site label stands for: CD45RO+ cells pooled with CCR7-negative TemRA cells. This TCR was recovered from a man aged 18 to 30 in good health. Some clones in this sample may be carry-over from other donors' samples. The chain joins TRBV15 to TRBJ1-5, with the D gene call left open. CDR3 sequence: CATSSGRPALPQHF. The bases read TGTGCCACCAGCAGCGGCCGCCCGGCGTTGCCCCAGCATTTT. Here the CDR3 is joined to the reference TRBV15 and TRBJ1-5 genes, and the full variable domain is: DAMVIQNPRYQVTQFGKPVTLSCSQTLNHNVMYWYQQKSSQAPKLLFHYYDKDFNNEADTPDNFQSRRPNTSFCFLDIRSPGLGDTAMYLCATSSGRPALPQHFGDGTRLSIL.